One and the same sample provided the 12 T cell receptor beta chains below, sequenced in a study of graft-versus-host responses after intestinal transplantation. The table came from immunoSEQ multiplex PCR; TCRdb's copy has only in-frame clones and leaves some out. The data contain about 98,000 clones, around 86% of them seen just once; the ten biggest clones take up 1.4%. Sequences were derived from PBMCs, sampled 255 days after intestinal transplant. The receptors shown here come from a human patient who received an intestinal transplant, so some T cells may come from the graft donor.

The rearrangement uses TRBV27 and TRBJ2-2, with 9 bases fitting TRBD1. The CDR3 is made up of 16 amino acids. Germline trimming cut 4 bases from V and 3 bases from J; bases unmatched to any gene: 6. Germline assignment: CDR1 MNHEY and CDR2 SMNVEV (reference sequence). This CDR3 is CASSWYRGQDTGELFF. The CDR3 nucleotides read TGTGCCAGCAGTTGGTACAGGGGGCAGGACACCGGGGAGCTGTTTTTT.

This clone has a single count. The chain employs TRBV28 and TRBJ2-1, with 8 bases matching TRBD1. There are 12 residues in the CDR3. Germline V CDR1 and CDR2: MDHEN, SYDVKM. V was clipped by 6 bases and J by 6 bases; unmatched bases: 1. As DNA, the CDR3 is TGTGCCAGCAGGACAGGGGCCAATGAGCAGTTCTTC. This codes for CASRTGANEQFF. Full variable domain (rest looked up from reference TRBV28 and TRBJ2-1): DVKVTQSSRYLVKRTGEKVFLECVQDMDHENMFWYRQDPGLGLRLIYFSYDVKMKEKGDIPEGYSVSREKKERFSLILESASTNQTSMYLCASRTGANEQFFGPGTRLTVL.

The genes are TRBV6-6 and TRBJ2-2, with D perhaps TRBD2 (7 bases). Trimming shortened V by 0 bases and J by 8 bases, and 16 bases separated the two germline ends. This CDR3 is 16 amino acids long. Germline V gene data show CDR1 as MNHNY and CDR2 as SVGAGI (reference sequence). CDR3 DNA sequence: TGTGCCAGCAGTTACTCAGGGGGGGCAGGTTCAGGGGAGCTGTTTTTT. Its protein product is CASSYSGGAGSGELFF.

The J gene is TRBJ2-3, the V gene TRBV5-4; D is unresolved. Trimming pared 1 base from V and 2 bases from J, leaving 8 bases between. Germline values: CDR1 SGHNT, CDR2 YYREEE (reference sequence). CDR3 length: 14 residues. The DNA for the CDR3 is TGTGCCAGCAGCTTGCTAGACACCACAGATACGCAGTATTTT. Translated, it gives CASSLLDTTDTQYF.

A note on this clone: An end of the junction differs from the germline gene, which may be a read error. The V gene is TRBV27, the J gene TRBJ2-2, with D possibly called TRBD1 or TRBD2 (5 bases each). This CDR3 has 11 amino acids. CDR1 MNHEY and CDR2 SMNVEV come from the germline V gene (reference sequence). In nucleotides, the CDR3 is TGCGCAGCGCTGGGGGCCGGGGAGCTGTTTTTT. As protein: CAALGAGELFF.

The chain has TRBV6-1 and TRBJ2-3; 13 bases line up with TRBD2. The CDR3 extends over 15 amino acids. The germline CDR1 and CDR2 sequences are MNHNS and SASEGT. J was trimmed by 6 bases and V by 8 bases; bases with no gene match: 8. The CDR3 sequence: CASAGLAGAQDTQYF. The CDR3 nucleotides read TGTGCCAGCGCCGGACTAGCGGGAGCACAGGATACGCAGTATTTT.

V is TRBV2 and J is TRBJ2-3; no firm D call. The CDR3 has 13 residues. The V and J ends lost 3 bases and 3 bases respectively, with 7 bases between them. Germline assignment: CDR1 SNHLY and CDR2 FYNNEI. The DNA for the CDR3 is TGTGCCAGCAGTGATGTCCGGACAGATACGCAGTATTTT. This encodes CASSDVRTDTQYF.

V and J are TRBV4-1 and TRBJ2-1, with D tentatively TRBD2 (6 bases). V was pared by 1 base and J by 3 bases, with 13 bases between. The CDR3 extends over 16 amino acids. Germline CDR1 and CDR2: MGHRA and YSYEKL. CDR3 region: CASSQADSGVYNEQFF. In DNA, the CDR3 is TGCGCCAGCAGCCAAGCCGATAGCGGCGTCTACAATGAGCAGTTCTTC.

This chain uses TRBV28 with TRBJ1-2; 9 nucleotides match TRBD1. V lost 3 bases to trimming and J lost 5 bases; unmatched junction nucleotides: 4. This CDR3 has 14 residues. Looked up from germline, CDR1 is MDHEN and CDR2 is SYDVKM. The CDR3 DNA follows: TGTGCCAGCAGTTTGAGGACAGGGGCATATGGCTACACCTTC. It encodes CASSLRTGAYGYTF.

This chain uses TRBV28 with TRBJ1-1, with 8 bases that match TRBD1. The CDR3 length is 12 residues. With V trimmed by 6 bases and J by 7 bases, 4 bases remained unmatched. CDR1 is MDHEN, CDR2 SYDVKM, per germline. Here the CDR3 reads CASRQDRDEAFF. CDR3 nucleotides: TGTGCCAGCAGACAGGACAGGGATGAAGCTTTCTTT. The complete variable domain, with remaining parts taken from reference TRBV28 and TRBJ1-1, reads DVKVTQSSRYLVKRTGEKVFLECVQDMDHENMFWYRQDPGLGLRLIYFSYDVKMKEKGDIPEGYSVSREKKERFSLILESASTNQTSMYLCASRQDRDEAFFGQGTRLTVV.

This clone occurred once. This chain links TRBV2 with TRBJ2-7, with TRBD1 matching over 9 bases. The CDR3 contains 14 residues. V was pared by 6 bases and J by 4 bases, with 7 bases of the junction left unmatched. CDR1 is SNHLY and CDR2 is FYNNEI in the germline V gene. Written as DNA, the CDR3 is TGTGCCAGCAGGGAGGACAGGGGACCTTACGAGCAGTACTTC. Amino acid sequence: CASREDRGPYEQYF.

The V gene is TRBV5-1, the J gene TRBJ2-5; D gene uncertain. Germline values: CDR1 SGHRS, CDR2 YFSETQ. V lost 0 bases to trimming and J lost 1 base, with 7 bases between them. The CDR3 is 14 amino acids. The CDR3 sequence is CASSLVGVQETQYF. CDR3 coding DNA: TGCGCCAGCAGCTTGGTTGGGGTCCAAGAGACCCAGTACTTC.